This T cell receptor beta chain comes out of a study of T-cell reconstitution after alpha-beta-depleted transplantation in children. There are many counts of this clonotype. Its antigen is not identified. Unique molecular identifiers featured in how the TCRbeta library was prepared. TCRdb recomputed calls from the PCR reads with MiXCR, one row per CDR3 protein. The profile shows 500,000 to 650,000 distinct CDR3 sequences, approximately 13% of them singletons. General study results and limits: After transplant, at about two months, alpha-beta T cells were reportedly derived from several hundred expanded graft clones. Elevated TCRbeta diversity at day 60 was traced, in some patients, to surviving recipient T cells and thymic progenitors.

Trimming took off 6 bases at V and 0 bases at J, with 13 bases between the two ends. Germline assignment: CDR1 SGHRS and CDR2 YFSETQ. The CDR3 has 14 amino acids. This sequence joins TRBV5-1 and TRBJ2-7; D is undetermined. Specimen: PBMCs, mostly from graft donor cells, collected 360 days after TCRalphabeta/CD19-depleted stem cell transplant. The clonotype originates from a male patient under 18 who had a stem cell transplant for acute myeloid leukemia, so the T cells may come from the graft donor. CDR3 sequence: CASTPRWDSYEQYF. Written as DNA, the CDR3 is TGCGCCAGCACCCCTCGGTGGGACTCCTACGAGCAGTACTTC. Full variable domain (remainder filled in from reference TRBV5-1 and TRBJ2-7): KAGVTQTPRYLIKTRGQQVTLSCSPISGHRSVSWYQQTPGQGLQFLFEYFSETQRNKGNFPGRFSGRQFSNSRSEMNVSTLELGDSALYLCASTPRWDSYEQYFGPGTRLTVT.